These 3 T cell receptor beta chains came from one sample sequenced in a study of control samples from healthy donors and cancer patients. The assay was immunoSEQ multiplex PCR, and TCRdb's table has in-frame clones only and misses some. The sample shows 100,000 to 150,000 clones, less than 90% of them seen only once. Sequencing input: blood. The receptors were gathered from a man aged 18 to 30 in good health.

The chain links TRBV5-1 to TRBJ2-3; D gene unclear. Between the trimmed V and J ends, which lost 1 base and 5 bases, there was a span of 5 bases. This CDR3 region has 12 residues. The V gene's germline CDR1 is SGHRS and CDR2 YFSETQ. The CDR3 DNA sequence: TGCGCCAGCAGCTTGTTCCTAGATACGCAGTATTTT. Amino acids: CASSLFLDTQYF.

This clone was counted a single time. This CDR3 is also generated by other DNA sequences in the sample. The chain couples TRBV5-4 to TRBJ1-1; D is uncertain. The V end lost 4 bases, the J end lost 2 bases, and 9 bases lay between the germline ends. The CDR3 sequence is 13 residues long. CDR1 and CDR2 (germline): SGHNT, YYREEE (reference sequence). CDR3 amino acids: CASSLGGNTEAFF. In nucleotides, the CDR3 is TGTGCCAGCAGCCTAGGAGGAAACACTGAAGCTTTCTTT. The whole variable domain, filled in from reference TRBV5-4 and TRBJ1-1, reads ETGVTQSPTHLIKTRGQQVTLRCSSQSGHNTVSWYQQALGQGPQFIFQYYREEENGRGNFPPRFSGLQFPNYSSELNVNALELDDSALYLCASSLGGNTEAFFGQGTRLTVV.

This chain links TRBV18 with TRBJ2-7; D is undetermined. CDR3 size: 11 residues. Trimming took off 5 bases at V and 4 bases at J, with 6 bases between the two ends. Germline CDR1 and CDR2: KGHSH and LQKENI. CDR3 loop: CASSSAYEQYF. The CDR3 DNA sequence: TGTGCCAGCTCATCCGCTTACGAGCAGTACTTC. The whole variable domain, remainder taken from reference TRBV18 and TRBJ2-7, is NAGVMQNPRHLVRRRGQEARLRCSPMKGHSHVYWYRQLPEEGLKFMVYLQKENIIDESGMPKERFSAEFPKEGPSILRIQQVVRGDSAAYFCASSSAYEQYFGPGTRLTVT.